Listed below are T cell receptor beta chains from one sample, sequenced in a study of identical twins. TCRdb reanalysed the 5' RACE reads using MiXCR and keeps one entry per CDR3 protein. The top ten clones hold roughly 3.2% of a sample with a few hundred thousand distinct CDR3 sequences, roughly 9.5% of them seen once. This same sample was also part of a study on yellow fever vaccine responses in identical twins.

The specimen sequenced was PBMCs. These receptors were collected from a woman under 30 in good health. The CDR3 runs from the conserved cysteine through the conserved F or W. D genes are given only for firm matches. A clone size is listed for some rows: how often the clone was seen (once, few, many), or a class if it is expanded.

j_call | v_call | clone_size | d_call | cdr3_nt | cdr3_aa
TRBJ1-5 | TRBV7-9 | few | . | TGTGCCAGCAGCTTATCGAACGGCCACAATCAGCCCCAGCATTTT | CASSLSNGHNQPQHF
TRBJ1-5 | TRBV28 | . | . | TGTGCCAGCAGTTTCCGCAGGGGCAATCAGCCCCAGCATTTT | CASSFRRGNQPQHF
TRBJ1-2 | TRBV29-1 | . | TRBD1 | TGCAGCACCCAAGGACAGGGATTGGGCTACACCTTC | CSTQGQGLGYTF
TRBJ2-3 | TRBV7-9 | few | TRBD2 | TGTGCCAGCAGCTTGTCCGGGGCGGGGGGGCCTCAGTATACGCAGTATTTT | CASSLSGAGGPQYTQYF
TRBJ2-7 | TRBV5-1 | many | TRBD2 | TGCGCCAGCAGCTTACTAGCGGGAGTTCGCGAGCAGTACTTC | CASSLLAGVREQYF
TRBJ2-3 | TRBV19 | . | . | TGTGCCAGTAGCCCTCGGCTAGCCTCTTACCGAGATACGCAGTATTTT | CASSPRLASYRDTQYF
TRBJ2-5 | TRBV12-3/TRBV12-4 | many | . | TGTGCCAGCAGTTTCCGGGACTACCAAGAGACCCAGTACTTC | CASSFRDYQETQYF
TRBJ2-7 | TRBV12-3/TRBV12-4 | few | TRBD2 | TGTGCCAGCAGTTTACCGGGGGGAACCTACGAGCAGTACTTC | CASSLPGGTYEQYF
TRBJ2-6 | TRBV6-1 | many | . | TGTGCCAGCAGCCGAACAGGTTCTGGGGCCAACGTCCTGACTTTC | CASSRTGSGANVLTF
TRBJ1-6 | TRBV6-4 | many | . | TGTGCCAGCAGTGAGGGATATGACGATTCACCCCTCCACTTT | CASSEGYDDSPLHF
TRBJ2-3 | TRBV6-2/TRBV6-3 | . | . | TGTGCCAGCGGTCGATCGGTCCGGGGGACAGATACGCAGTATTTT | CASGRSVRGTDTQYF
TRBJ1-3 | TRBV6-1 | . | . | TGTGCCAGCAGTGAACAGCCGGCGAGGGACACCATATATTTT | CASSEQPARDTIYF
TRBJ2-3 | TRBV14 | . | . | TGTGCCAGCAGCCAAGTTCCCGGCCTTAGCACAGATACGCAGTATTTT | CASSQVPGLSTDTQYF
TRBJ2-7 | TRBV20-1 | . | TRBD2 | TGCAGTGTCAACGTAAGGGCTAGCGGGGTCGGCGAGCAGTACTTC | CSVNVRASGVGEQYF
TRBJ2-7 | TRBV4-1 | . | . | TGCGCCAGCAGCCCCGGACTGGCGACCTACGAGCAGTACTTC | CASSPGLATYEQYF
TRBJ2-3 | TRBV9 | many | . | TGTGCCAGCAGCGTTGGAATCACAGATACGCAGTATTTT | CASSVGITDTQYF
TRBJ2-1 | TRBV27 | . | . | TGTGCCAGCAGTTTCCCGGGACTCGGAGTACTGGAGCAGTTCTTC | CASSFPGLGVLEQFF
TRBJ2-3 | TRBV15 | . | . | TGTGCCACCAGCAGAGATACGGGCCGGGCGCAGTATTTT | CATSRDTGRAQYF
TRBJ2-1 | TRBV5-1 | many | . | TGCGCCAGCAGCGAAGGGCAAGCGTACTACAATGAGCAGTTCTTC | CASSEGQAYYNEQFF
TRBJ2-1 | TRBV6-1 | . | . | TGTGCCAGCAGCACTAGAGCTGAATCCTACAATGAGCAGTTCTTC | CASSTRAESYNEQFF
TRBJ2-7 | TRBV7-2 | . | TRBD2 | TGTGCCAGCAGCTACCATAGCGGGGGAACCTACGAGCAGTACTTC | CASSYHSGGTYEQYF
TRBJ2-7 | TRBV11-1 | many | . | TGTGCCAGCAGCCTTGCGACAGGTCCCAGGAACGAGCAGTACTTC | CASSLATGPRNEQYF
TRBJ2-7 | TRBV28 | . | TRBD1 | TGTGCCAGCAGTTCCCGGGACAGGGGGCTGGGGGAGCAGTACTTC | CASSSRDRGLGEQYF
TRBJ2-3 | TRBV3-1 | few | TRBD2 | TGTGCCAGCAGCCAAGTATCAGCGGGGGATACGCAGTATTTT | CASSQVSAGDTQYF
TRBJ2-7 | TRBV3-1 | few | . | TGTGCCAGCAGCCAAGAGGGGAGTAAGGGGGACTCCTACGAGCAGTACTTC | CASSQEGSKGDSYEQYF
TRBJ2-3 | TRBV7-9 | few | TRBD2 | TGTGCCAGCAGCTCCTGGACTAGCGGGAGCACAGATACGCAGTATTTT | CASSSWTSGSTDTQYF
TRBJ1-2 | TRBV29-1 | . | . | TGCAGCGTTGCCTCGGGGATGAACTATGGCTACACCTTC | CSVASGMNYGYTF
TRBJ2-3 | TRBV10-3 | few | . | TGTGCCATCAGCGCGTTTAGCGGTACGCCAGATACGCAGTATTTT | CAISAFSGTPDTQYF
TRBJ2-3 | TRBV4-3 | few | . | TGCGCCAGCAGCCCGAGCTGGGGTGGTGCGACAGATACGCAGTATTTT | CASSPSWGGATDTQYF
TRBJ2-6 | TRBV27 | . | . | TGTGCCAGCACGGAGTGGGGCTCTGGGGCCAACGTCCTGACTTTC | CASTEWGSGANVLTF
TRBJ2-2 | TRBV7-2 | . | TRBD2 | TGTGCCAGCAGCTTAAGCCTAGCGGGAGTCGACACCGGGGAGCTGTTTTTT | CASSLSLAGVDTGELFF
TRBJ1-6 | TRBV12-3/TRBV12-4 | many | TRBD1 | TGTGCCAGCAGTCCCCACAGGGGGCCTGTGAATTCACCCCTCCACTTT | CASSPHRGPVNSPLHF
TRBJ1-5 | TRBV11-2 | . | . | TGTGCCAGCAGCCAGGACGGCTTGAATCAGCCCCAGCATTTT | CASSQDGLNQPQHF
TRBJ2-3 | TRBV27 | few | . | TGTGCCAGCAGTTCGTGGGGTGATGCGTATTTT | CASSSWGDAYF
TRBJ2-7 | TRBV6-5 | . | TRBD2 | TGTGCCAGCAGTCACCCTTACCCGACTAGCGGAGGTTACGAGCAGTACTTC | CASSHPYPTSGGYEQYF
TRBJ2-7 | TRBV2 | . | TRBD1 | TGTGCCAGCAGGGCCTCGGGACAGTTCTACGAGCAGTACTTC | CASRASGQFYEQYF
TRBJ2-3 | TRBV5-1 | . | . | TGCGCCAGCAGCTTGGACGGAAGAGGGTCAGATACGCAGTATTTT | CASSLDGRGSDTQYF
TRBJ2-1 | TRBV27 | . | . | TGTGCCAGCAGTTTAAAAGTCGGGACGATCTACAATGAGCAGTTCTTC | CASSLKVGTIYNEQFF
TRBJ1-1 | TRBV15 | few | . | TGTGCCACCAGCAGTTCGGGTCGGGGCACTGAAGCTTTCTTT | CATSSSGRGTEAFF
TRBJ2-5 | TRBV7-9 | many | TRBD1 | TGTGCCAGCAGAAAATGGGACAGAGACCAAGAGACCCAGTACTTC | CASRKWDRDQETQYF
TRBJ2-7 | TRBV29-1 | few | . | TGCAGCGTCGGGGGAGGGACAGGCCACAGATACGAGCAGTACTTC | CSVGGGTGHRYEQYF
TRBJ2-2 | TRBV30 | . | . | TGTGCCTGGAGCATCGGCGGTACCGGGGAGCTGTTTTTT | CAWSIGGTGELFF
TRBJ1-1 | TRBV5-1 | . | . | TGCGCCAGCAGCTTGCGAGGATTCAACACTGAAGCTTTCTTT | CASSLRGFNTEAFF
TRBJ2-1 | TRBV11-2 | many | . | TGTGCCAGCAGCCTCAGAGGCACTAACAATGAGCAGTTCTTC | CASSLRGTNNEQFF
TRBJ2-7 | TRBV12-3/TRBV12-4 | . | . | TGTGCCAGCAGTTTACTCCGCTCCGAGCAGTACTTC | CASSLLRSEQYF
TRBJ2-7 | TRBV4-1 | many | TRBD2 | TGCGCCAGCAGCCAAGTTTTGGCGGGAGGGGGCGAGCAGTACTTC | CASSQVLAGGGEQYF
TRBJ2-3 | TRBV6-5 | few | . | TGTGCCAGCAGTTACCTCCCGGAAGCCAAAGATACGCAGTATTTT | CASSYLPEAKDTQYF
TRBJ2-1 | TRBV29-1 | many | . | TGCAGCGGACTAGGGGGATACAATGAGCAGTTCTTC | CSGLGGYNEQFF